These 12 T cell receptor beta chains were sequenced from one sample in a study of T-cell memory formation after mild COVID-19. TCRdb re-analysed the 5' RACE reads in MiXCR, keeping a single row per CDR3 protein. The data show about 360,000 distinct CDR3 sequences, about an eighth seen once. Sequenced: PBMCs or a T cell subset sorted from them (not recorded which). Receptor source: a man aged 18 to 30 who had mild COVID-19 (a few samples of this study predate the infection). Cell type and time point are not known.

This clonotype appeared many times. The chain carries TRBV12-3 or TRBV12-4 and TRBJ1-1; D gene ambiguous. There are 10 residues in the CDR3. Between the trimmed V and J ends, which lost 3 bases and 5 bases, there was a span of 1 base. CDR3 coding DNA: TGTGCCAGCAGTTTGACTGAAGCTTTCTTT. This translates into CASSLTEAFF.

This clonotype has just a few counts. The chain combines TRBV7-9 with TRBJ1-3, with a possible D match to TRBD1 (5 bases). Germline V gene data show CDR1 as SEHNR and CDR2 as FQNEAQ (reference sequence). The CDR3 runs 14 residues. V dropped 4 bases and J dropped 4 bases, with 11 bases sitting between them. The CDR3 nucleotides read TGTGCCAGCAGCTCGCGGACACCAGGAAACACCATATATTTT. Translated, it gives CASSSRTPGNTIYF.

V usage is TRBV12-3 or TRBV12-4 and J usage is TRBJ1-5; perhaps TRBD1 as D (5 bases). V lost 8 bases, J lost 4 bases, and 12 bases lay in between. This CDR3 region has 13 residues. CDR3 nucleotide sequence: TGTGCCAGCGGGACCCGAACGAATCAGCCCCAGCATTTT. Protein sequence: CASGTRTNQPQHF.

This clonotype was picked up a small number of times. This sequence joins TRBV11-2 and TRBJ2-3; possibly TRBD2 for D (6 bases). In germline, CDR1 is SGHAT, CDR2 FQNNGV. The CDR3 runs to 19 residues. V lost 5 bases, J lost 0 bases, and 24 bases lay in between. This CDR3 is CASSVRRDSEWTSTDTQYF. CDR3 nucleotide sequence: TGTGCCAGCAGCGTACGTAGGGACTCGGAATGGACTAGCACAGATACGCAGTATTTT.

This clonotype was found many times. The chain recombines TRBV5-1 with TRBJ1-1; possible D gene TRBD1, 6 bases. The germline V gene encodes CDR1 SGHRS and CDR2 YFSETQ. Trimming stripped 4 bases from V and 2 bases from J, with 12 bases between. The CDR3 sequence is 14 residues long. CDR3 in DNA: TGCGCCAGCAGCCGTCTACAGGGTAACACTGAAGCTTTCTTT. Translated: CASSRLQGNTEAFF.

CDR3 in DNA: TGTGCCAGCATCCCTGTCCCGGGACTAGCGGGAATCAGGGGGGGTCTGGATACGCAGTATTTT. Protein sequence: CASIPVPGLAGIRGGLDTQYF. The chain joins TRBV6-6 to TRBJ2-3, with 13 bases fitting TRBD2. Trimming removed 7 bases from V and 6 bases from J; junction bases left unmatched: 25. The CDR3 spans 21 residues. CDR1 and CDR2 from the germline V gene are MNHNY and SVGAGI (reference sequence).

This clonotype was picked up many times. V usage is TRBV7-3 and J usage is TRBJ2-1; D gene ambiguous. This CDR3 has 12 residues. Between the trimmed V and J ends, which lost 3 bases and 5 bases, there was a span of 5 bases. From germline, CDR1 is SGHTA and CDR2 FQGTGA. DNA for the CDR3: TGTGCCAGCAGCTTTAGAGACAATGAGCAGTTCTTC. This gives the protein CASSFRDNEQFF.

The rearrangement uses TRBV11-3 and TRBJ1-1; D is unresolved. V was pared by 4 bases and J by 1 base, with 7 bases between. Germline V gene lookup returns CDR1 SGHNT and CDR2 YENEEA. This CDR3 contains 13 residues. CDR3 DNA sequence: TGTGCCAGCAGCTCTGGCGAGAACACTGAAGCTTTCTTT. Translating gives CASSSGENTEAFF.

This clonotype has ten or more counts. The V and J genes are TRBV12-3 or TRBV12-4 and TRBJ1-4, with a tentative D call TRBD1 (5 bases). This CDR3 is 15 amino acids long. Trimming took off 5 bases at V and 0 bases at J, with 10 bases between the two ends. The CDR3 DNA sequence: TGTGCCAGCAGTCCGCAGGGCGCAACTAATGAAAAACTGTTTTTT. Residues: CASSPQGATNEKLFF.

CDR3 sequence: CASSQFGTNKYNEQFF. CDR3 in DNA: TGTGCCAGCAGCCAATTCGGGACAAATAAATACAATGAGCAGTTCTTC. The rearrangement joins TRBV16 to TRBJ2-1; D is perhaps TRBD1 (6 bases). Trimming cost V 1 base and J 4 bases, with 14 bases left between them. There are 16 residues in the CDR3. The germline CDR1 and CDR2 sequences are KGHSY and FQNENV.

This chain uses TRBV7-6 with TRBJ2-2, with D perhaps being TRBD1 or TRBD2 (6 bases each). Trimming pared 11 bases from V and 4 bases from J, leaving 11 bases between. CDR1 and CDR2 (germline): SGHVS, FNYEAQ. The CDR3 totals 12 residues. The DNA of the CDR3 is TGTGCCGGAGGGGGAAGCACCGGGGAGCTGTTTTTT. It codes for CAGGGSTGELFF.

The CDR3 DNA follows: TGCGCCAGCAGCCAAGCGGCAGGGCTGACCGGGGAGCTGTTTTTT. Its translation: CASSQAAGLTGELFF. This chain uses TRBV4-1 with TRBJ2-2; possible D gene TRBD1, 5 bases. V shed 1 base and J shed 5 bases, with 11 bases lying between them. The CDR3 runs 15 residues. Germline loops: CDR1 MGHRA, CDR2 YSYEKL.